This T cell receptor (beta chain) derives from a study of blood T cell repertoires in COVID-19. Profiling relied on immunoSEQ multiplex PCR, and the TCRdb table lists in-frame clones only, not all of them. The sample includes 250,000 to 300,000 clones, 85% to 90% of them seen just once. CDR1 is MRHNA and CDR2 is SNTAGT in the germline V gene. Trimming pared 7 bases from V and 0 bases from J, leaving 12 bases between. The CDR3 covers 14 residues. Sequencing was done on a sample of peripheral blood. This rearrangement joins TRBV6-4 to TRBJ1-2; the D gene is possibly TRBD1 (5 bases). This receptor was identified in a man younger than 35 with active or convalescent COVID-19. The CDR3, as DNA: TGTGCCAGCAAGACAGATGCAGCTAACTATGGCTACACCTTC. Its protein product is CASKTDAANYGYTF.